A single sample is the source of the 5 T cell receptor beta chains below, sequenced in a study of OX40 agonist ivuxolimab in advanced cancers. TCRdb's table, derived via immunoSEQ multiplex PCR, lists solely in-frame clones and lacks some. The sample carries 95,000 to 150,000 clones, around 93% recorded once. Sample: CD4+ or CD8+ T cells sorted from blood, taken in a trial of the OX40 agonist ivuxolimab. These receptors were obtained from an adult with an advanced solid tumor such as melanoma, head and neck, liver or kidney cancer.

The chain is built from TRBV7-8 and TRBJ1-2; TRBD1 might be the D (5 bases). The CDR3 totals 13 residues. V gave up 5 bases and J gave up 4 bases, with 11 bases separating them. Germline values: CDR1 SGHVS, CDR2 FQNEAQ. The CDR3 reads CASSSLGLYGYTF. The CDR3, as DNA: TGTGCCAGCAGCAGCCTGGGACTCTATGGCTACACCTTC.

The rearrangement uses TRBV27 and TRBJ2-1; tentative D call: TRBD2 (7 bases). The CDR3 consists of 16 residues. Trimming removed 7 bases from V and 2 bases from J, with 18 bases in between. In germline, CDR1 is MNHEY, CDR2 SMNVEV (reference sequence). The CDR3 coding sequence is TGTGCCAGCAACCGACAGGCGGGAGTCACCTACAATGAGCAGTTCTTC. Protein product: CASNRQAGVTYNEQFF.

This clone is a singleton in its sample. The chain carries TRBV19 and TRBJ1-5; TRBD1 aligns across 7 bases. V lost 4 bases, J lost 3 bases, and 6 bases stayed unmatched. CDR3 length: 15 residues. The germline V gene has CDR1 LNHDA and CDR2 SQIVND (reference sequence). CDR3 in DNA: TGTGCCAGTAGTAAAAAGGGACAGCTCAATCAGCCCCAGCATTTT. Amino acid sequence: CASSKKGQLNQPQHF.

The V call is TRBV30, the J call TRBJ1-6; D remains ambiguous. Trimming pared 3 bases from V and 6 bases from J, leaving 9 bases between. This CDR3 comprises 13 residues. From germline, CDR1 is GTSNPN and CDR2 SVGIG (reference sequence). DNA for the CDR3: TGTGCCTGGAGCTACCGGGGTAATTCACCCCTCCACTTT. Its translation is CAWSYRGNSPLHF.

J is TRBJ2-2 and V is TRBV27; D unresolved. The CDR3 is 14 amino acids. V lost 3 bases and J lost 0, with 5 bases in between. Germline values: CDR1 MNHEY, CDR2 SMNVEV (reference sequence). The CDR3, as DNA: TGTGCCAGCAGTTTTGATACGAACACCGGGGAGCTGTTTTTT. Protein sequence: CASSFDTNTGELFF.